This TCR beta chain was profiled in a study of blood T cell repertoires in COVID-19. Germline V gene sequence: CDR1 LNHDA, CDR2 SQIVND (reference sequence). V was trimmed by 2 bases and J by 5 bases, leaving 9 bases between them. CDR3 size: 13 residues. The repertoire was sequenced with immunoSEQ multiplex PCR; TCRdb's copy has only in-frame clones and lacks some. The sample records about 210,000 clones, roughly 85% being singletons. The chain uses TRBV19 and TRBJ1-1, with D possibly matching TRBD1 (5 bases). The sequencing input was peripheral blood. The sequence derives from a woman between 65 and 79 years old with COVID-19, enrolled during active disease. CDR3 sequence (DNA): TGTGCCAGTAGTATAAACGGGGGTACTGAAGCTTTCTTT. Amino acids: CASSINGGTEAFF.